Each of the 16 T cell receptor beta chains below was sequenced from the same sample in a study of cytomegalovirus exposure and HLA in healthy donors (dated by TCRdb to the late 2010s). Library preparation employed the immunoSEQ multiplex PCR assay. For the multiplex PCR, a mixture combining 60 forward primers for TCR Vbeta segments and 13 reverse primers for TCR Jbeta segments was used. Not all clones reach the TCRdb copy of this immuneACCESS table, which keeps in-frame sequences only. Checked studies attribute under half of the gap to unresolved V genes and leave the rest unexplained. Counted in this sample were some 150,000 clones; about three quarters of them appeared once. The top ten hold 2.8% of the sample. Sequencing input: PBMCs. These receptors were obtained from a woman in her thirties in good health and CMV-seronegative.

The chain couples TRBV12-5 to TRBJ2-1; 11 bases agree with TRBD2. Germline-derived CDR1 and CDR2 are LGHNT and FRNRAP. The length of the CDR3 is 15 residues. After removal of 1 base from V and 9 bases from J, the junction contained 5 bases not matched to a gene. This chain's CDR3 is CASGLGLAGGGEQFF. In DNA, the CDR3 is TGTGCTAGTGGTTTGGGCCTAGCGGGAGGTGGTGAGCAGTTCTTC.

V and J are TRBV5-5 and TRBJ1-4; possibly TRBD1 for D (6 bases). The CDR3 consists of 16 residues. Trimming stripped 4 bases from V and 7 bases from J, with 20 bases between. Germline V lookup: CDR1 SGHKS, CDR2 YYEKEE (reference sequence). CDR3 residues: CASSRDSTGFGEKLFF. CDR3 DNA: TGTGCCAGCAGCCGAGATAGTACAGGGTTTGGTGAAAAACTGTTTTTT.

This clone has more than one count but fewer than ten. This chain connects TRBV5-4 to TRBJ2-5, with a possible D match to TRBD2 (6 bases). Germline CDR1 is SGHNT and CDR2 is YYREEE (reference sequence). Trimming cost V 10 bases and J 6 bases, with 22 bases left between them. The CDR3 covers 14 residues. The CDR3 DNA reads TGTGCCTCCGAGTTCCAGGGAGGCGATCAGACCCAGTACTTC. Translated: CASEFQGGDQTQYF.

The chain employs TRBV9 and TRBJ2-2; weak D call: TRBD2 (7 bases). CDR1 and CDR2 from the germline V gene are SGDLS and YYNGEE. The CDR3 sequence is 16 residues long. V shed 0 bases and J shed 4 bases, with 13 bases lying between them. This CDR3 reads CASSVEREGGTGELFF. The CDR3 nucleotides read TGTGCCAGCAGCGTAGAGCGGGAAGGGGGCACCGGGGAGCTGTTTTTT. The full variable domain, with the rest looked up from reference TRBV9 and TRBJ2-2, is DSGVTQTPKHLITATGQRVTLRCSPRSGDLSVYWYQQSLDQGLQFLIQYYNGEERAKGNILERFSAQQFPDLHSELNLSSLELGDSALYFCASSVEREGGTGELFFGEGSRLTVL.

This clone was found a few times. The chain employs TRBV28 and TRBJ1-2, with D possibly matching TRBD1 (5 bases). Germline values: CDR1 MDHEN, CDR2 SYDVKM. The CDR3 has 13 residues. Deletions cut 6 bases from V and 4 bases from J, with 12 bases between. The CDR3 is CASRTRAGYGYTF. The CDR3 nucleotides read TGTGCCAGCAGAACCAGGGCTGGCTATGGCTACACCTTC.

This chain joins TRBV29-1 and TRBJ1-4; D perhaps matches TRBD1 (6 bases). The CDR3 contains 13 residues. Germline V gene lookup returns CDR1 SQVTM and CDR2 ANQGSEA. V dropped 6 bases and J dropped 8 bases, with 16 bases sitting between them. In DNA form, the CDR3 reads TGCAGCGTAGCGGGACAAGCCTTAGAAAAACTGTTTTTT. This translates into CSVAGQALEKLFF.

The chain recombines TRBV30 with TRBJ1-1; D might be TRBD1 (5 bases). Trimming removed 5 bases from V and 10 bases from J, with 11 bases in between. This CDR3 comprises 10 residues. Germline V gene sequence: CDR1 GTSNPN, CDR2 SVGIG (reference sequence). The CDR3 DNA follows: TGTGCCTGGGGGGACTCGGGAGCTTTCTTT. Its translation: CAWGDSGAFF.

This clone has just a few counts. J is TRBJ2-1 and V is TRBV4-1, with 9 nucleotides matching TRBD1. Trimming cost V 3 bases and J 5 bases; bases outside gene matches: 5. This CDR3 is built from 15 residues. Germline CDR1 and CDR2: MGHRA and YSYEKL. CDR3 sequence (DNA): TGCGCCAGCAGCCATCGGACAGGGGTGAACAATGAGCAGTTCTTC. It translates to CASSHRTGVNNEQFF.

Only a few counts were recorded for this clone. The V gene is TRBV7-2, the J gene TRBJ2-1, with unresolved D. V was shortened by 0 bases and J by 7 bases, with 7 bases between the two germline ends. Germline V gene data show CDR1 as SGHTA and CDR2 as FQGNSA. The CDR3 runs 13 residues. The DNA of the CDR3 is TGTGCCAGCAGCTTAGCAATCAGGAATGAGCAGTTCTTC. This gives the protein CASSLAIRNEQFF.

This chain links TRBV19 with TRBJ1-4, with a tentative D call TRBD1 (6 bases). Deletions cut 10 bases from V and 6 bases from J, with 18 bases between. The CDR3 length is 14 residues. Germline-derived CDR1 and CDR2 are LNHDA and SQIVND (reference sequence). CDR3: CATSRGGGDEKLFF. In nucleotides, the CDR3 is TGTGCCACCTCCCGGGGGGGCGGCGATGAAAAACTGTTTTTT.

The CDR3 loop is CASSAGAGGGADTQYF. The DNA of the CDR3 is TGTGCCAGCAGCGCCGGCGCGGGCGGGGGGGCAGATACGCAGTATTTT. This chain uses TRBV9 with TRBJ2-3, with 9 bases matching TRBD2. V lost 3 bases and J lost 4; bases outside the gene matches: 9. The CDR3 sequence is 16 residues long. Germline values: CDR1 SGDLS, CDR2 YYNGEE.

This clone occurred once. The CDR3 loop reads CAWSRAGTEGYSPLHF. The CDR3 nucleotides read TGTGCCTGGAGTCGGGCAGGGACAGAAGGTTATTCACCCCTCCACTTT. The chain couples TRBV30 to TRBJ1-6, with 7 bases aligning to TRBD1. V dropped 2 bases and J dropped 8; count of bases not matched to a gene: 12. The germline gives CDR1 GTSNPN, CDR2 SVGIG (reference sequence). There are 16 residues in the CDR3. Variable domain in full (rest from reference TRBV30 and TRBJ1-6): SQTIHQWPATLVQPVGSPLSLECTVEGTSNPNLYWYRQAAGRGLQLLFYSVGIGQISSEVPQNLSASRPQDRQFILSSKKLLLSDSGFYLCAWSRAGTEGYSPLHFGNGTRLTVT.

V is TRBV7-9 and J is TRBJ2-5, with a weak D call TRBD1 (5 bases). The CDR3 length is 15 residues. Germline-derived CDR1 and CDR2 are SEHNR and FQNEAQ (reference sequence). Trimming left V 2 bases short and J 1 base short, with 11 bases between. CDR3 coding DNA: TGTGCCAGCAGCTTACAGGGCAGTTTCCAAGAGACCCAGTACTTC. The encoded protein is CASSLQGSFQETQYF. Full variable domain (rest looked up from reference TRBV7-9 and TRBJ2-5): DTGVSQNPRHKITKRGQNVTFRCDPISEHNRLYWYRQTLGQGPEFLTYFQNEAQLEKSRLLSDRFSAERPKGSFSTLEIQRTEQGDSAMYLCASSLQGSFQETQYFGPGTRLLVL.

The chain recombines TRBV28 with TRBJ1-2; D may be TRBD1 (6 bases). The CDR3 is 11 residues long. Germline V gene lookup returns CDR1 MDHEN and CDR2 SYDVKM. The V and J ends lost 4 bases and 6 bases respectively, with 6 bases between them. The CDR3 DNA reads TGTGCCAGCAGTTACAGGGATGGCTACACCTTC. This encodes CASSYRDGYTF.

The chain joins TRBV7-7 to TRBJ2-7; possible D gene TRBD1, 6 bases. Germline-derived CDR1 and CDR2 are SSHAT and FNYEAQ (reference sequence). There are 15 residues in the CDR3. V gave up 5 bases and J gave up 0 bases, with 14 bases separating them. The DNA for the CDR3 is TGTGCCAGCAGCGCCCAACAGGGCCCCTCCTACGAGCAGTACTTC. Residues: CASSAQQGPSYEQYF.

This chain connects TRBV5-1 to TRBJ1-1, with D maybe TRBD1 (6 bases). Germline CDR1 SGHRS, CDR2 YFSETQ. The CDR3 has 15 residues. Trimming removed 5 bases from V and 2 bases from J, with 16 bases in between. The CDR3 sequence is CASRQDGQYNTEAFF. The CDR3 coding sequence is TGCGCCAGCAGACAGGATGGACAGTACAACACTGAAGCTTTCTTT.